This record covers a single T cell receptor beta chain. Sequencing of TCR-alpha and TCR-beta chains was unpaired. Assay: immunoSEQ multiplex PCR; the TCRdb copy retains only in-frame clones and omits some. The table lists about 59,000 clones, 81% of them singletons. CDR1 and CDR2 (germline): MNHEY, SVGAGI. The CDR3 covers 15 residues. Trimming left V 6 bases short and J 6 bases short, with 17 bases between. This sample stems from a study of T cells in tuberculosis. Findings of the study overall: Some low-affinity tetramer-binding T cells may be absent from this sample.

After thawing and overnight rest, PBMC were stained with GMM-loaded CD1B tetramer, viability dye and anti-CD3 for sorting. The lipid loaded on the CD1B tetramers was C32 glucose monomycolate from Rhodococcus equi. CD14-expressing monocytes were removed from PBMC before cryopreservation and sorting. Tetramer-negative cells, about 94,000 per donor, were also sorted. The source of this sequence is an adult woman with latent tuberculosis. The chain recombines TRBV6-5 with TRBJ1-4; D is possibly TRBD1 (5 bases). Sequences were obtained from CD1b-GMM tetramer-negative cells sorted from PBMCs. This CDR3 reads CASRSPGFPDEKLFF. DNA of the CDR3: TGTGCCAGCAGGTCCCCAGGGTTCCCAGATGAAAAACTGTTTTTT.